This T cell receptor beta chain was profiled in a study of T cell responses to AZD1222 COVID-19 vaccine. Study-wide results and limits: Among those given AZD1222, only five or six were seropositive at baseline. White British people made up most donors, females outnumbered males, and clonal diversity was possibly underestimated. Per reports, nearly half of all spike-specific TCRs target regions that are unmutated in variants. Sampling that yielded the repertoires occurred only after the peak T cell response.

Regarding this clone: Its antigen is unidentified.

This CDR3 comprises 11 residues. Germline lookup yields CDR1 SQVTM and CDR2 ANQGSEA. Trimming left V 2 bases short and J 5 bases short, with 6 bases between. Produced via immunoSEQ multiplex PCR; TCRdb's table is partial and in-frame only. The sample holds 75,000 to 85,000 clones, about 80% seen once. The chain employs TRBV29-1 and TRBJ2-5, with D unclear. Sequences were derived from peripheral blood, sampled 28 days after the second dose of the MenACWY control vaccine. This clonotype was sampled from an adult who received the MenACWY meningococcal vaccine as a control. The CDR3, as DNA: TGCAGCGTTGAACTATGGGAGACCCAGTACTTC. Amino acids: CSVELWETQYF.